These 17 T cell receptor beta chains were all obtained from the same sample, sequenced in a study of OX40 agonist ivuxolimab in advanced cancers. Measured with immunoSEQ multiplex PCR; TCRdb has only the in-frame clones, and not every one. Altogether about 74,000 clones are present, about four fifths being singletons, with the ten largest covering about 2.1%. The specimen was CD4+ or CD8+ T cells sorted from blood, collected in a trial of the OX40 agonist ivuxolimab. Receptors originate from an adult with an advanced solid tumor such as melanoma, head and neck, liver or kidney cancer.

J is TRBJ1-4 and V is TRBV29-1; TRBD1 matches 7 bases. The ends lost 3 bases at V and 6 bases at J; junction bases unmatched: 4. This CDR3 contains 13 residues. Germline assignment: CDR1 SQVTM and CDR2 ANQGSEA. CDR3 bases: TGCAGCGTTGAGTCAGGGGGGGATGAAAAACTGTTTTTT. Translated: CSVESGGDEKLFF. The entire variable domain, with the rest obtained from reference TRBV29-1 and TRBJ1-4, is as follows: SAVISQKPSRDICQRGTSLTIQCQVDSQVTMMFWYRQQPGQSLTLIATANQGSEATYESGFVIDKFPISRPNLTFSTLTVSNMSPEDSSIYLCSVESGGDEKLFFGSGTQLSVL.

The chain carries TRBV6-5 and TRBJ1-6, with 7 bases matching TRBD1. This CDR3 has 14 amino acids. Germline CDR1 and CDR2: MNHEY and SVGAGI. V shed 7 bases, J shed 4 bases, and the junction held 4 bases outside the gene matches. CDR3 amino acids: CASNMGQYNSPLHF. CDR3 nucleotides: TGTGCCAGCAACATGGGACAGTATAATTCACCCCTCCACTTT.

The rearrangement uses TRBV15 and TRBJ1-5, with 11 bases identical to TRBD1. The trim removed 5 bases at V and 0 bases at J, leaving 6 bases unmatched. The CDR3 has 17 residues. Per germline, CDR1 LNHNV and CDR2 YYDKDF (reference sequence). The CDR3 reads CATSRGQGAYSNQPQHF. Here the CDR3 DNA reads TGTGCCACCAGCCGTGGACAGGGGGCCTATAGCAATCAGCCCCAGCATTTT.

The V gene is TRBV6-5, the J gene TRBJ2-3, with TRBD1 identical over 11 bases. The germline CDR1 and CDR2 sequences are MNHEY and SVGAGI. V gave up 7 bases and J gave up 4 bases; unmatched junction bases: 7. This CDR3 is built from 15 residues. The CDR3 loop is CASNPRTGGSDTQYF. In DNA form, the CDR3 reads TGTGCCAGCAATCCCAGGACAGGGGGCTCAGATACGCAGTATTTT.

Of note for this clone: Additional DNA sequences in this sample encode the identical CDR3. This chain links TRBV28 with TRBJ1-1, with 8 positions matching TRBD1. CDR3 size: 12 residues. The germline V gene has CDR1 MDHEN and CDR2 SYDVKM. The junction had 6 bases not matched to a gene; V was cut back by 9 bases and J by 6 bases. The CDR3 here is CASTTGGSEAFF. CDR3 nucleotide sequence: TGTGCCAGTACCACAGGGGGGTCTGAAGCTTTCTTT. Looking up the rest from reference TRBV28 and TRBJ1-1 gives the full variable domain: DVKVTQSSRYLVKRTGEKVFLECVQDMDHENMFWYRQDPGLGLRLIYFSYDVKMKEKGDIPEGYSVSREKKERFSLILESASTNQTSMYLCASTTGGSEAFFGQGTRLTVV.

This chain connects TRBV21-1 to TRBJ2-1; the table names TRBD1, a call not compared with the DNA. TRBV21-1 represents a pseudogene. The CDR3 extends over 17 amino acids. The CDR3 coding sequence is TGTGCCAGCATCCTATTTCGAGGGGGCCCTTCCTACAATGAGCAGTTCTTC. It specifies CASILFRGGPSYNEQFF.

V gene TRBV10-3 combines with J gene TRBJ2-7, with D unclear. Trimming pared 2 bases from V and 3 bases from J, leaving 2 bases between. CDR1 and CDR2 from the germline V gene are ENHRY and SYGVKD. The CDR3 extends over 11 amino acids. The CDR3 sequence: CAISERYEQYF. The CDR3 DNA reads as TGTGCCATCAGTGAGCGCTACGAGCAGTACTTC.

The CDR3 spells CASSYSLAGITDTQYF. Written as DNA, the CDR3 is TGTGCCAGCAGTTACTCGCTAGCGGGGATCACAGATACGCAGTATTTT. V and J are TRBV6-6 and TRBJ2-3, with 9 bases lining up with TRBD2. CDR3 length equals 16 residues. The germline V gene encodes CDR1 MNHNY and CDR2 SVGAGI (reference sequence). Germline trimming cut 0 bases from V and 2 bases from J; bases unmatched to any gene: 3.

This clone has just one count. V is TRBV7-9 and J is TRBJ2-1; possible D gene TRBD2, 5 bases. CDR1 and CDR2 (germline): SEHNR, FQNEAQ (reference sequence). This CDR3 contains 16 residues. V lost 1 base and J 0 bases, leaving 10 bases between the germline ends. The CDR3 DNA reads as TGTGCCAGCAGCTTAGACCGGGGAAGCTCCTACAATGAGCAGTTCTTC. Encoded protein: CASSLDRGSSYNEQFF.

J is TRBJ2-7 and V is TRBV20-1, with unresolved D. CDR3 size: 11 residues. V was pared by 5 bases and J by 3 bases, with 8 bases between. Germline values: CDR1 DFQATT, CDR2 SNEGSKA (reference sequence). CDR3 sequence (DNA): TGCAGTGCTCAGGATAACTACGAGCAGTACTTC. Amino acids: CSAQDNYEQYF.

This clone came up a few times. In DNA, the CDR3 is TGTGCCTGGAGTACTTTAGCGGGGAGCCGGGAGACCCAGTACTTC. This encodes CAWSTLAGSRETQYF. The V and J genes are TRBV30 and TRBJ2-5; 8 bases map to TRBD2. The CDR3 spans 15 residues. The germline gives CDR1 GTSNPN, CDR2 SVGIG (reference sequence). V shed 2 bases, J shed 5 bases, and the junction held 10 bases outside the gene matches.

In nucleotides, the CDR3 is TGTGCCAGCAGCGTAGATCCGGCGGCCCGGGAGACCCAGTACTTC. Protein product: CASSVDPAARETQYF. The genes are TRBV9 and TRBJ2-5; the D is unclear. V lost 0 bases to trimming and J lost 5 bases, with 14 bases between them. Germline lookup yields CDR1 SGDLS and CDR2 YYNGEE. The CDR3 is 15 residues long. The full variable domain, in which reference TRBV9 and TRBJ2-5 provide the parts outside the CDR3, is DSGVTQTPKHLITATGQRVTLRCSPRSGDLSVYWYQQSLDQGLQFLIQYYNGEERAKGNILERFSAQQFPDLHSELNLSSLELGDSALYFCASSVDPAARETQYFGPGTRLLVL.

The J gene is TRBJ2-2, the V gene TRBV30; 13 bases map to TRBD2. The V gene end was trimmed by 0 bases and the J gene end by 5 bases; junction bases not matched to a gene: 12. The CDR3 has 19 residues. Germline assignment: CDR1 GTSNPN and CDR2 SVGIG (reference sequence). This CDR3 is CAWSVLRLAGGSRTGELFF. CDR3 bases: TGTGCCTGGAGTGTCCTCCGACTAGCGGGAGGTTCGAGGACCGGGGAGCTGTTTTTT.

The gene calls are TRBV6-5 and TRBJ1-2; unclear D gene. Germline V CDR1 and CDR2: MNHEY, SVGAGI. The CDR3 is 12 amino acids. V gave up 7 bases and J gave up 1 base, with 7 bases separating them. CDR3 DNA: TGTGCCAGCAAGGACCGTAACTATGGCTACACCTTC. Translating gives CASKDRNYGYTF.

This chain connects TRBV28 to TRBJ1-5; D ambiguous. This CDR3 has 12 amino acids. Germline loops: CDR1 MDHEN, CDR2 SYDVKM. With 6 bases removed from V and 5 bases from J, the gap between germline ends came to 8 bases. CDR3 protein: CASRGGYQPQHF. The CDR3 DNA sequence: TGTGCCAGCAGAGGCGGGTATCAGCCCCAGCATTTT.

CDR3 bases: TGTGCCAGCAGGTGGACAGGGGGCTTTGGTGGCTACACCTTC. Amino acids: CASRWTGGFGGYTF. J is TRBJ1-2 and V is TRBV27, with 11 bases lining up with TRBD1. This CDR3 is 14 amino acids long. Per the germline V gene, CDR1 is MNHEY and CDR2 is SMNVEV (reference sequence). Germline trimming cut 6 bases from V and 7 bases from J; bases unmatched to any gene: 7.

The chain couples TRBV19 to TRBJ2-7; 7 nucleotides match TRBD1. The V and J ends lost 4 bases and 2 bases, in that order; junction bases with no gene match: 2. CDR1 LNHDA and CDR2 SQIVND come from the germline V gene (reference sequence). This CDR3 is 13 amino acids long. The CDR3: CASSRQGTYEQYF. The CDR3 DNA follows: TGTGCCAGTAGTAGACAGGGAACCTACGAGCAGTACTTC.